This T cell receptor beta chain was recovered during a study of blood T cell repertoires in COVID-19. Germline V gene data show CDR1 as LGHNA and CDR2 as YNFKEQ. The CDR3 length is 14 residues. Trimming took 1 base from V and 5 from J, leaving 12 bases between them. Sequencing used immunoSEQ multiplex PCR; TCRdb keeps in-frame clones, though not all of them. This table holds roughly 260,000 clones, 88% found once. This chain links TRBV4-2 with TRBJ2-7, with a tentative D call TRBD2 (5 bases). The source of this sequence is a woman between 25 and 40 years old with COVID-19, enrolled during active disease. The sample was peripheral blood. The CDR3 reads CASSQATRPNEQYF. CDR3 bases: TGTGCCAGCAGCCAAGCTACTAGGCCCAACGAGCAGTACTTC.